A single sample is the source of the 15 T cell receptor beta chains below, sequenced in a study of beta chain features in type 1 diabetes. No antigen has been assigned to these receptors. What was sequenced were expressed TCRB transcripts, since all of the isolated RNA had been reverse transcribed. The protocol was immunoSEQ multiplex PCR, while the TCRdb copy is restricted to in-frame clones and leaves out a portion. The data hold 600,000 or so clones, with 9.5% to 15% observed a single time. Broader study findings: Across all four CD4+ subsets, people with type 1 diabetes showed modestly shorter TCRB CDR3s.

Sequenced: naive CD4+ T cells from blood. Receptors originate from a man aged 25-45 years with type 1 diabetes.

The chain uses TRBV19 and TRBJ1-6; 7 nucleotides line up with TRBD1. The CDR3 runs to 14 residues. The V gene end was trimmed by 7 bases and the J gene end by 6 bases; junction bases not matched to a gene: 6. Germline CDR1 LNHDA, CDR2 SQIVND (reference sequence). The CDR3: CASKAGTVNSPLHF. DNA of the CDR3: TGTGCCAGTAAAGCGGGGACAGTTAATTCACCCCTCCACTTT.

This clone was counted between two and nine times. V and J are TRBV18 and TRBJ2-5; D might be TRBD1 or TRBD2, each matching 5 bases. The CDR3 covers 14 residues. CDR1 KGHSH and CDR2 LQKENI come from the germline V gene. V was trimmed by 2 bases and J by 5 bases, leaving 12 bases between them. The CDR3 loop is CASSPSGTVETQYF. The CDR3 DNA reads TGTGCCAGCTCACCATCCGGGACCGTGGAGACCCAGTACTTC.

The chain has TRBV29-1 and TRBJ1-2, with TRBD1 as a possible D gene (5 bases). The length of the CDR3 is 11 residues. CDR1 and CDR2 from the germline V gene are SQVTM and ANQGSEA. The CDR3 sequence: CVTGTEYGYTF. As DNA, the CDR3 is TGCGTTACCGGGACTGAGTATGGCTACACCTTC. The variable domain in full, with the rest retrieved from reference TRBV29-1 and TRBJ1-2, is SAVISQKPSRDICQRGTSLTIQCQVDSQVTMMFWYRQQPGQSLTLIATANQGSEATYESGFVIDKFPISRPNLTFSTLTVSNMSPEDSSIYLCVTGTEYGYTFGSGTRLTVV.

The rearrangement links TRBV28 to TRBJ1-2, with a possible D match to TRBD1 (5 bases). Trimming took 10 bases from V and 1 from J, leaving 13 bases between them. This CDR3 is 13 amino acids long. Looked up from germline, CDR1 is MDHEN and CDR2 is SYDVKM. The CDR3 protein is CATRTTVNYGYTF. The CDR3 DNA sequence: TGTGCCACCCGAACGACAGTTAACTATGGCTACACCTTC.

This clone was detected a few times. The same CDR3 is also encoded by other DNA sequences in this sample. The chain combines TRBV29-1 with TRBJ2-3; D is possibly TRBD1 (6 bases). Deletions cut 4 bases from V and 1 base from J, with 9 bases between. CDR1 and CDR2 (germline): SQVTM, ANQGSEA. CDR3 length equals 13 residues. CDR3 DNA: TGCAGCGTTGGTGGGGGCGGCACAGATACGCAGTATTTT. Its protein product is CSVGGGGTDTQYF.

This clone has more than one count but fewer than ten. The chain links TRBV30 to TRBJ1-5, with D possibly TRBD1 on 5 matching bases. Per the germline V gene, CDR1 is GTSNPN and CDR2 is SVGIG (reference sequence). This CDR3 is built from 14 residues. V was cut by 3 bases and J by 2 bases, with 11 bases left in between. CDR3 region: CAWSAETGNQPQHF. Written as DNA, the CDR3 is TGTGCCTGGAGCGCTGAGACAGGCAATCAGCCCCAGCATTTT.

In DNA form, the CDR3 reads TGCGCCAGCAGCTTGGGACCGGAGAACAATGAGCAGTTCTTC. Its protein is CASSLGPENNEQFF. The chain employs TRBV5-1 and TRBJ2-1; D gene unclear. Deletions cut 0 bases from V and 5 bases from J, with 9 bases between. In germline, CDR1 is SGHRS, CDR2 YFSETQ. CDR3 length: 14 amino acids.

This chain joins TRBV11-2 and TRBJ1-2; D gene unclear. V gave up 5 bases and J gave up 7 bases, with 14 bases separating them. Germline CDR1 reads SGHAT; CDR2 reads FQNNGV. The CDR3 contains 13 residues. Here the CDR3 DNA reads TGTGCCAGCAGCCCGAACGGAGGAAGTGGCTACACCTTC. Amino acid sequence: CASSPNGGSGYTF.

There are a few counts of this clone. The V and J genes are TRBV18 and TRBJ1-4; unclear D gene. There are 15 residues in the CDR3. Germline lookup yields CDR1 KGHSH and CDR2 LQKENI. V gave up 1 base and J gave up 8 bases, with 14 bases separating them. The CDR3 loop reads CASSPRANGEEKLFF. The CDR3 region has the DNA TGTGCCAGCTCACCACGGGCGAATGGAGAGGAAAAACTGTTTTTT.

CDR3 protein: CASSYQGSGGGRETQYF. CDR3 DNA: TGTGCCAGCAGCTACCAGGGTAGCGGGGGTGGGCGGGAGACCCAGTACTTC. The rearrangement uses TRBV7-2 and TRBJ2-5, with 9 positions matching TRBD2. The germline V gene encodes CDR1 SGHTA and CDR2 FQGNSA. The CDR3 has 17 residues. Unmatched junction bases numbered 14, after V lost 4 bases and J lost 5 bases.

The CDR3 spells CASSPPGSPGYEQYF. CDR3 DNA: TGTGCCAGCTCACCACCTGGATCGCCCGGCTACGAGCAGTACTTC. J is TRBJ2-7 and V is TRBV18; the D is unclear. The CDR3 extends over 15 amino acids. The V end lost 0 bases, the J end lost 3 bases, and 12 bases lay between the germline ends. Germline V CDR1 and CDR2: KGHSH, LQKENI.

The V and J genes are TRBV5-8 and TRBJ1-5; no clear D. Germline CDR1 and CDR2: SGHTS and YDEGEE. CDR3 length: 15 amino acids. Deletions cut 4 bases from V and 1 base from J, with 12 bases between. This CDR3 is CASSAEGRSNQPQHF. DNA of the CDR3: TGTGCCAGCAGCGCCGAAGGACGAAGCAATCAGCCCCAGCATTTT.

A few counts support this clone. The chain employs TRBV5-6 and TRBJ2-1; 9 positions match TRBD2. Trimming removed 1 base from V and 10 bases from J; junction bases left unmatched: 9. This CDR3 is 15 amino acids long. CDR1 and CDR2 (germline): SGHDT, YYEEEE. CDR3 DNA sequence: TGTGCCAGCAGCTTGATAGCGGGGGCTTCAAGGGAGCAGTTCTTC. Its protein product is CASSLIAGASREQFF.

This clone was found a few times. The chain uses TRBV5-1 and TRBJ2-3; 8 nucleotides align to TRBD2. Germline-derived CDR1 and CDR2 are SGHRS and YFSETQ. V lost 3 bases, J lost 5 bases, and 17 bases stayed unmatched. This CDR3 has 18 amino acids. CDR3 loop: CASSSAPGRGHTGDTQYF. Here the CDR3 DNA reads TGCGCCAGCAGCTCGGCGCCCGGGAGGGGCCATACGGGAGATACGCAGTATTTT.

The V gene is TRBV15, the J gene TRBJ1-1; the D is unclear. Germline V lookup: CDR1 LNHNV, CDR2 YYDKDF (reference sequence). The CDR3 sequence is 14 residues long. Trimming stripped 0 bases from V and 8 bases from J, with 13 bases between. The CDR3 region is CATSRDKMDSEAFF. For the CDR3, the DNA is TGTGCCACCAGCAGAGATAAGATGGACTCAGAAGCTTTCTTT.